In this sample, the clone carrying this T cell receptor beta chain turned up many times. The antigen is not known. This CDR3 contains 16 residues. The ends were cut back, 5 bases at V and 1 base at J, with 18 bases in the middle. The germline V gene has CDR1 MNHEY and CDR2 SMNVEV (reference sequence). What was amplified from RNA transcripts were TCR beta CDR3 regions. First-round RT-PCR with HTBI primers amplified the TCR CDR3 region. TCRdb ran MiXCR on the multiplex PCR reads and lists one entry per CDR3 protein. The sample has fewer than 650,000 distinct CDR3 sequences, about 15% seen once. Each diagnosis drew on symptoms, thyroxine, TRAb, thyroid ultrasound and orbital computed tomography findings. The sample comes from a study of T cells in Graves' hyperthyroidism and ophthalmopathy. Study-level points and caveats: Model predictions of ophthalmopathy came a median 6.5 months before onset. Most expanded thyroid clonotypes above 0.001 also appeared in blood.

The receptor's source is a woman aged 40-49 years with Graves' ophthalmopathy. V usage is TRBV27 and J usage is TRBJ2-7; tentatively, D is TRBD2 (6 bases). The sequencing sample was made of blood. CDR3: CASSRQTSRGSYEQYF. The CDR3 bases are TGTGCCAGCAGTCGACAGACTAGTCGGGGGTCCTACGAGCAGTACTTC.